One sample yielded the 19 T cell receptor beta chains listed below, sequenced in a study of radiation and T cells in renal cell carcinoma. As for time point: blood 2 weeks post-SBRT. Treatment: 15 Gy SBRT to primary tumor, nephrectomy 4 weeks later. Libraries were prepared by immunoSEQ multiplex PCR; TCRdb keeps only in-frame clonotypes and omits some of them. The table includes 150,000 to 160,000 clones, around 90% detected once. Sequencing used blood, obtained from a patient whose treatment included radiotherapy and nephrectomy. The receptor set was obtained from a woman in her fifties or sixties with renal cell carcinoma.

The genes are TRBV2 and TRBJ1-1; TRBD1 matches 8 bases. The germline V gene encodes CDR1 SNHLY and CDR2 FYNNEI. The CDR3 runs 15 residues. After removal of 6 bases from V and 3 bases from J, the junction contained 9 bases not matched to a gene. The CDR3 bases are TGTGCCAGCAGCGCGGACAGGGCCCGGGACACTGAAGCTTTCTTT. Its protein is CASSADRARDTEAFF. Drawing the rest from reference TRBV2 and TRBJ1-1, the complete variable domain is EPEVTQTPSHQVTQMGQEVILRCVPISNHLYFYWYRQILGQKVEFLVSFYNNEISEKSEIFDDQFSVERPDGSNFTLKIRSTKLEDSAMYFCASSADRARDTEAFFGQGTRLTVV.

The gene calls are TRBV5-1 and TRBJ1-4; D is undetermined. This CDR3 comprises 14 residues. The germline gives CDR1 SGHRS, CDR2 YFSETQ. Deletions cut 4 bases from V and 3 bases from J, with 10 bases between. DNA of the CDR3: TGCGCCAGCAGCCTGGTTGGGGCTAATGAAAAACTGTTTTTT. Residues: CASSLVGANEKLFF.

V gene TRBV5-5 combines with J gene TRBJ2-5; no firm D call. Germline V gives CDR1 SGHKS, CDR2 YYEKEE (reference sequence). V was trimmed by 2 bases and J by 4 bases, leaving 9 bases between them. This CDR3 contains 13 residues. For the CDR3, the DNA is TGTGCCAGCAGCTTTTTACCCGCAGAGACCCAGTACTTC. Its protein is CASSFLPAETQYF.

The genes are TRBV19 and TRBJ2-1; D unclear. The germline CDR1 and CDR2 sequences are LNHDA and SQIVND (reference sequence). Deletions cut 10 bases from V and 3 bases from J, with 28 bases between. The CDR3 is 18 residues long. The CDR3 protein is CATRGADSPTPHYNEQFF. The CDR3 DNA follows: TGTGCCACCCGCGGTGCAGACTCACCGACTCCACACTACAATGAGCAGTTCTTC.

This chain connects TRBV6-6 to TRBJ1-3; no reliable D call. V was cut by 0 bases and J by 3 bases, with 12 bases left in between. Germline V gene lookup returns CDR1 MNHNY and CDR2 SVGAGI (reference sequence). The CDR3 runs 16 residues. The chain's CDR3 is CASSYSSNAGGNTIYF. The CDR3 nucleotides are TGTGCCAGCAGTTACTCGAGCAATGCCGGTGGAAACACCATATATTTT.

The chain is built from TRBV5-1 and TRBJ1-5; 8 nucleotides agree with TRBD1. The J segment lost 3 bases and the V segment lost 3 bases, leaving 5 bases of the junction unmatched. The CDR3 has 15 amino acids. Germline CDR1 SGHRS, CDR2 YFSETQ. CDR3 coding DNA: TGCGCCAGCAGCTATCAGGGGGCGCACAATCAGCCCCAGCATTTT. It encodes CASSYQGAHNQPQHF.

The chain combines TRBV6-5 with TRBJ2-7, with D perhaps TRBD1 (6 bases). CDR1 MNHEY and CDR2 SVGAGI come from the germline V gene. The CDR3 totals 13 residues. Trimming took off 4 bases at V and 2 bases at J, with 9 bases between the two ends. CDR3 sequence (DNA): TGTGCCAGCAGTTTCCGGGACACCTACGAGCAGTACTTC. Amino acids: CASSFRDTYEQYF.

The chain employs TRBV7-2 and TRBJ2-1, with D possibly matching TRBD2 (7 bases). The germline V gene encodes CDR1 SGHTA and CDR2 FQGNSA. The CDR3 covers 16 residues. Trimming removed 5 bases at V and 2 bases at J, with 16 bases between. Here the CDR3 DNA reads TGTGCCAGCAGCCCCTTAGGGGGGGGGACCTACAATGAGCAGTTCTTC. Its translation: CASSPLGGGTYNEQFF.

The chain is built from TRBV6-1 and TRBJ2-7; possible D gene TRBD1, 5 bases. This CDR3 is 12 amino acids long. Trimming left V 8 bases short and J 7 bases short, with 15 bases between. Germline V lookup: CDR1 MNHNS, CDR2 SASEGT. The CDR3 DNA sequence: TGTGCCAGCGGCGGACGGACAACTGAGCAGTACTTC. Residues: CASGGRTTEQYF.

This sequence joins TRBV9 and TRBJ2-3, with D unresolved. The ends were cut back, 3 bases at V and 5 bases at J, with 13 bases in the middle. CDR1 and CDR2 (germline): SGDLS, YYNGEE. CDR3 length equals 14 residues. The CDR3 DNA follows: TGTGCCAGCAGCGCCGGGCCCCAAGGAGATACGCAGTATTTT. It codes for CASSAGPQGDTQYF.

The chain couples TRBV13 to TRBJ1-3; D gene unclear. Germline lookup yields CDR1 PRHDT and CDR2 FYEKMQ (reference sequence). The CDR3 is 15 residues long. Trimming left V 2 bases short and J 0 bases short, with 8 bases between. The CDR3 sequence is CASSLSPASGNTIYF. The CDR3, as DNA: TGTGCCAGCAGCTTAAGTCCAGCCTCTGGAAACACCATATATTTT. The full variable domain, rest sourced from reference TRBV13 and TRBJ1-3, is AAGVIQSPRHLIKEKRETATLKCYPIPRHDTVYWYQQGPGQDPQFLISFYEKMQSDKGSIPDRFSAQQFSDYHSELNMSSLELGDSALYFCASSLSPASGNTIYFGEGSWLTVV.

The V call is TRBV2, the J call TRBJ2-7; no reliable D call. This CDR3 is 11 amino acids long. CDR1 and CDR2 (germline): SNHLY, FYNNEI. V shed 7 bases and J shed 3 bases, with 7 bases lying between them. CDR3 protein: CASTLDYEQYF. CDR3 nucleotides: TGTGCCAGCACCCTTGACTACGAGCAGTACTTC.

This clone was seen a single time. The J gene is TRBJ1-4, the V gene TRBV6-6; 9 positions agree with TRBD1. Trimming removed 5 bases from V and 7 bases from J; junction bases left unmatched: 5. The CDR3 totals 14 residues. The germline V gene has CDR1 MNHNY and CDR2 SVGAGI (reference sequence). The CDR3 nucleotides read TGTGCCAGCAGTCAGGACAGGGGAGTTGAAAAACTGTTTTTT. Its protein product is CASSQDRGVEKLFF.

The gene calls are TRBV5-4 and TRBJ2-7, with 10 bases lining up with TRBD1. The CDR3 extends over 17 amino acids. From germline, CDR1 is SGHNT and CDR2 YYREEE (reference sequence). The V gene end was trimmed by 3 bases and the J gene end by 4 bases; junction bases not matched to a gene: 13. The chain's CDR3 is CASSSPDRGLKEYEQYF. CDR3 nucleotides: TGTGCCAGCAGCTCCCCCGACAGGGGGCTTAAGGAATACGAGCAGTACTTC.

Here the CDR3 DNA reads TGTGCCAGCAGCTTAGGGTCAGGGCAACAAGAGACCCAGTACTTC. Its protein is CASSLGSGQQETQYF. The chain couples TRBV11-3 to TRBJ2-5; D possibly corresponds to TRBD1 (5 bases). V lost 1 base, J lost 2 bases, and 11 bases lay in between. Per germline, CDR1 SGHNT and CDR2 YENEEA. This CDR3 region has 15 residues.

V and J are TRBV11-3 and TRBJ1-6; 7 nucleotides agree with TRBD1. The CDR3 length is 14 residues. V shed 4 bases and J 4 bases; nucleotides not matched to a gene: 1. Looked up from germline, CDR1 is SGHNT and CDR2 is YENEEA. DNA of the CDR3: TGTGCCAGCAGCTCGACAGGGTATAATTCACCCCTCCACTTT. Its protein product is CASSSTGYNSPLHF.

This chain links TRBV7-2 with TRBJ2-3, with D tentatively TRBD1 (5 bases). Germline values: CDR1 SGHTA, CDR2 FQGNSA. The CDR3 totals 15 residues. V lost 1 base, J lost 3 bases, and 11 bases lay in between. The CDR3 region has the DNA TGTGCCAGCAGCTTAGAGGGGTTTGTTACAGATACGCAGTATTTT. Translation: CASSLEGFVTDTQYF.

This rearrangement joins TRBV6-1 to TRBJ2-5; 14 nucleotides match TRBD2. This CDR3 is built from 15 residues. V lost 6 bases, J lost 9 bases, and 9 bases stayed unmatched. Germline CDR1 is MNHNS and CDR2 is SASEGT. The chain's CDR3 is CASSQRLAGGKAQYF. The CDR3 coding sequence is TGTGCCAGCAGCCAAAGACTAGCGGGGGGGAAGGCCCAGTACTTC.

This clone has only one observation. V is TRBV12-5 and J is TRBJ2-7; D uncertain. Germline V gene data show CDR1 as LGHNT and CDR2 as FRNRAP. Trimming stripped 0 bases from V and 2 bases from J, with 5 bases between. CDR3 length equals 13 residues. CDR3 sequence: CASGLVPAYEQYF. In DNA form, the CDR3 reads TGTGCTAGTGGTTTGGTACCAGCCTACGAGCAGTACTTC.